Included here is one T cell receptor beta chain sequence, with context. Antigen: not known. The data derive from a study of T cell responses to AZD1222 COVID-19 vaccine. TCRdb's copy holds only in-frame clones and misses some; the assay was immunoSEQ multiplex PCR. This sample has some 170,000 clones, with roughly nine tenths found just once. The study's findings and limits: Clonal diversity may have been underestimated in mostly white British donors.

Pooled in the analysis were second doses at about 4 or about 12 weeks. CDR1 and CDR2 from the germline V gene are MGHRA and YSYEKL. Trimming took 7 bases from V and 3 from J, leaving 22 bases between them. The CDR3 has 16 residues. Sequenced material: peripheral blood, taken 28 days after the second AZD1222 dose. The chain joins TRBV4-1 to TRBJ2-7, with D possibly being TRBD1 (6 bases). The receptor's source is an adult who received the AZD1222 COVID-19 vaccine. The CDR3 sequence: CASNPSRQGNFYEQYF. CDR3 sequence (DNA): TGCGCCAGCAATCCATCGAGGCAGGGGAATTTCTACGAGCAGTACTTC.